This T cell receptor beta chain is from a study of cytomegalovirus exposure and HLA in healthy donors. Germline V gene lookup returns CDR1 SEHNR and CDR2 FQNEAQ (reference sequence). The CDR3 is made up of 14 amino acids. Deletions cut 5 bases from V and 0 bases from J, with 10 bases between. A multiplex PCR was run with 60 Vbeta primers and 13 Jbeta primers. This table comes from immunoSEQ multiplex PCR, and its TCRdb copy is limited to in-frame clones, with some not included. The sample contains about 90,000 clones, over 65% of which appear only once. Sequencing was done on a sample of PBMCs. The V call is TRBV7-9, the J call TRBJ1-2; no clear D. This TCR was recovered from a woman aged 18-29 years in good health and CMV-seropositive. The CDR3 reads CASSPNSANYGYTF. CDR3 DNA sequence: TGTGCCAGCAGCCCCAACAGTGCTAACTATGGCTACACCTTC. Full variable domain (rest looked up from reference TRBV7-9 and TRBJ1-2): DTGVSQNPRHKITKRGQNVTFRCDPISEHNRLYWYRQTLGQGPEFLTYFQNEAQLEKSRLLSDRFSAERPKGSFSTLEIQRTEQGDSAMYLCASSPNSANYGYTFGSGTRLTVV.